What follows are 18 T cell receptor beta chains derived from one specimen sequenced in a study of cytomegalovirus exposure and HLA in healthy donors. Researchers ran the PCR with 60 Vbeta and 13 Jbeta primers. Data came from immunoSEQ multiplex PCR; TCRdb stores just in-frame clones and leaves some out. In the table there are 170,000 or so clones, approximately 86% of which are singletons. Source material: PBMCs. The receptors were gathered from a woman between 18 and 29 years old in good health and CMV-seronegative.

The V and J genes are TRBV5-1 and TRBJ2-1; weak D call: TRBD2 (5 bases). The CDR3 loop spans 16 amino acids. The germline V and J ends were trimmed by 2 bases and 4 bases, with 16 bases remaining between them. CDR1 is SGHRS and CDR2 is YFSETQ in the germline V gene. DNA of the CDR3: TGCGCCAGCAGCTTATTTTCCCGCGGGTATTACAATGAGCAGTTCTTC. Encoded protein: CASSLFSRGYYNEQFF. Together with reference TRBV5-1 and TRBJ2-1, the CDR3 gives the full variable domain: KAGVTQTPRYLIKTRGQQVTLSCSPISGHRSVSWYQQTPGQGLQFLFEYFSETQRNKGNFPGRFSGRQFSNSRSEMNVSTLELGDSALYLCASSLFSRGYYNEQFFGPGTRLTVL.

The chain has TRBV6-5 and TRBJ2-1; 10 bases are shared with TRBD1. The CDR3 sequence is 14 residues long. In germline, CDR1 is MNHEY, CDR2 SVGAGI. V gave up 2 bases and J gave up 6 bases; unmatched junction bases: 1. CDR3 nucleotide sequence: TGTGCCAGCAGTTACGGGACAGGGGTCAATGAGCAGTTCTTC. This translates into CASSYGTGVNEQFF.

The chain recombines TRBV11-2 with TRBJ2-7; 12 nucleotides line up with TRBD2. The length of the CDR3 is 16 residues. CDR1 and CDR2 from the germline V gene are SGHAT and FQNNGV. V shed 5 bases and J 2 bases; nucleotides not matched to a gene: 7. CDR3 nucleotide sequence: TGTGCCAGCAGCCTAGGACTAGCGGGGTATCCCTACGAGCAGTACTTC. It specifies CASSLGLAGYPYEQYF.

This chain links TRBV19 with TRBJ2-2; D possibly corresponds to TRBD2 (6 bases). V was pared by 1 base and J by 9 bases, with 15 bases between. This CDR3 region has 15 residues. Germline CDR1 is LNHDA and CDR2 is SQIVND (reference sequence). DNA for the CDR3: TGTGCCAGTAGTATAGCATTTGGCGGGGTGTGGGAGCTGTTTTTT. Translating gives CASSIAFGGVWELFF.

J is TRBJ2-7 and V is TRBV7-2; TRBD2 matches 10 bases. J gave up 5 bases and V 1 base, and 8 bases lay outside the gene matches. This CDR3 region has 16 residues. Germline assignment: CDR1 SGHTA and CDR2 FQGNSA. CDR3 residues: CASSLGVAGGADEQYF. In DNA, the CDR3 is TGTGCCAGCAGCTTAGGGGTAGCGGGAGGTGCCGACGAGCAGTACTTC.

This chain uses TRBV19 with TRBJ2-7; 7 bases fit TRBD1. Unmatched junction bases numbered 8, after V lost 6 bases and J lost 6 bases. This CDR3 comprises 13 residues. CDR1 is LNHDA, CDR2 SQIVND, per germline (reference sequence). CDR3 loop: CASSPQGGIEQYF. Written as DNA, the CDR3 is TGTGCCAGTAGCCCCCAAGGGGGCATCGAGCAGTACTTC.

V and J are TRBV28 and TRBJ1-1; the D gene is possibly TRBD1 (5 bases). This CDR3 has 18 residues. Trimming removed 5 bases from V and 0 bases from J, with 22 bases in between. Germline lookup yields CDR1 MDHEN and CDR2 SYDVKM. The CDR3 sequence: CASSPPFDRPLMNTEAFF. The CDR3 DNA sequence: TGTGCCAGCAGTCCCCCCTTCGACAGACCCCTCATGAACACTGAAGCTTTCTTT.

The chain uses TRBV2 and TRBJ1-2, with a possible D match to TRBD1 (5 bases). Germline V gene data show CDR1 as SNHLY and CDR2 as FYNNEI. Trimming removed 2 bases at V and 8 bases at J, with 9 bases between. This CDR3 spans 12 amino acids. The CDR3 DNA reads as TGTGCCAGCAGTGAACCCAACAGGGGCTACACCTTC. Amino acids: CASSEPNRGYTF.

This chain joins TRBV28 and TRBJ2-7, with TRBD2 matching over 7 bases. The CDR3 is 17 amino acids. From germline, CDR1 is MDHEN and CDR2 SYDVKM. J gave up 0 bases and V 3 bases, and 11 bases lay outside the gene matches. The CDR3 DNA sequence: TGTGCCAGCAGTTTGCCCTCGGGGGGACCCATCTCCTACGAGCAGTACTTC. Its translation is CASSLPSGGPISYEQYF.

The J gene is TRBJ1-5, the V gene TRBV19; 7 bases match TRBD1. Germline CDR1 and CDR2: LNHDA and SQIVND (reference sequence). V lost 1 base to trimming and J lost 3 bases; unmatched junction nucleotides: 6. This CDR3 contains 16 residues. The CDR3 nucleotides read TGTGCCAGTAGTATAGGTCCAGGGGGATTCAATCAGCCCCAGCATTTT. Translated, it gives CASSIGPGGFNQPQHF.

This sequence joins TRBV2 and TRBJ2-4; no definite D call. V was shortened by 4 bases and J by 0 bases, with 13 bases between the two germline ends. Germline V gives CDR1 SNHLY, CDR2 FYNNEI. The CDR3 is 16 residues long. Here the CDR3 DNA reads TGTGCCAGCAGTGGCCGGGTCCTTATAGCCAAAAACATTCAGTACTTC. As protein: CASSGRVLIAKNIQYF. The full variable domain, in which reference TRBV2 and TRBJ2-4 provide the parts outside the CDR3, is EPEVTQTPSHQVTQMGQEVILRCVPISNHLYFYWYRQILGQKVEFLVSFYNNEISEKSEIFDDQFSVERPDGSNFTLKIRSTKLEDSAMYFCASSGRVLIAKNIQYFGAGTRLSVL.

This clone has a handful of counts. The chain couples TRBV14 to TRBJ1-6; the match to TRBD1 covers 7 bases. There are 13 residues in the CDR3. Germline CDR1 is SGHDN and CDR2 is FVKESK. V dropped 6 bases and J dropped 10; count of bases not matched to a gene: 6. Here the CDR3 reads CASRGTDWSPLHF. CDR3 bases: TGTGCCAGCAGGGGGACAGACTGGTCACCCCTCCACTTT.

This clone was seen only once. V usage is TRBV2 and J usage is TRBJ1-2, with D possibly being TRBD1 (5 bases). The germline CDR1 and CDR2 sequences are SNHLY and FYNNEI. The CDR3 sequence is 12 residues long. Trimming stripped 8 bases from V and 3 bases from J, with 10 bases between. CDR3 sequence reads: CASDSGYYGYTF. DNA of the CDR3: TGTGCCAGCGATTCAGGGTACTATGGCTACACCTTC.

The chain links TRBV11-3 to TRBJ2-5; D gene uncertain. Trimming cost V 5 bases and J 5 bases, with 12 bases left between them. This CDR3 spans 13 amino acids. Looked up from germline, CDR1 is SGHNT and CDR2 is YENEEA. The CDR3 here is CASSPTRGETQYF. In DNA, the CDR3 is TGTGCCAGCAGCCCAACACGAGGCGAGACCCAGTACTTC.

The gene calls are TRBV6-5 and TRBJ2-5; 10 bases match TRBD2. This CDR3 comprises 15 residues. V was clipped by 4 bases and J by 5 bases; unmatched bases: 7. From germline, CDR1 is MNHEY and CDR2 SVGAGI. CDR3 region: CASSFLAGVGETQYF. The CDR3 nucleotides are TGTGCCAGCAGTTTTCTAGCGGGAGTGGGGGAGACCCAGTACTTC.

The chain is built from TRBV9 and TRBJ2-1, with 7 positions matching TRBD2. V trimming: 3 bases; J trimming: 0 bases; junction bases outside the gene matches: 0. The germline V gene has CDR1 SGDLS and CDR2 YYNGEE. The CDR3 has 14 residues. The CDR3 nucleotides read TGTGCCAGCAGCGCGGGGGGCTCCTACAATGAGCAGTTCTTC. It is translated as CASSAGGSYNEQFF.

The chain links TRBV11-3 to TRBJ2-7; 10 bases are a match to TRBD2. Trimming took 2 bases from V and 5 from J; bases not matched to a gene: 18. This CDR3 has 19 residues. Germline-derived CDR1 and CDR2 are SGHNT and YENEEA. Here the CDR3 reads CASSLLVESSGRFWHEQYF. The CDR3 coding sequence is TGTGCCAGCAGCTTACTGGTAGAGTCTAGCGGGAGATTTTGGCACGAGCAGTACTTC.

This clone was observed once. The V and J genes are TRBV28 and TRBJ1-1, with 7 bases that match TRBD1. The CDR3 runs 18 residues. Germline V gene data show CDR1 as MDHEN and CDR2 as SYDVKM. Losses at the gene ends were 4 bases for V and 3 bases for J; bases not matched to a gene: 17. This CDR3 reads CASSSLTRTGRGHTEAFF. Written as DNA, the CDR3 is TGTGCCAGCAGTTCTCTCACGAGGACAGGCCGAGGTCACACTGAAGCTTTCTTT.